This T cell receptor (beta chain) was captured in a study of blood T cell repertoires in COVID-19. TCRdb's copy holds only in-frame clones and misses some; the assay was immunoSEQ multiplex PCR. Among about 480,000 clones listed, over 75% were seen once. Membership in each cohort depended on participant-reported clinical history. The CDR3 length is 15 residues. The V end lost 6 bases, the J end lost 4 bases, and 16 bases lay between the germline ends. The germline V gene has CDR1 SNHLY and CDR2 FYNNEI. The chain carries TRBV2 and TRBJ2-1; tentative D call: TRBD1 (6 bases). The sequence was collected from a woman in her forties who had recovered from COVID-19. The sequenced sample was PBMCs or T cells enriched from blood (not recorded which). Here the CDR3 reads CASRDPGQLYNEQFF. Written as DNA, the CDR3 is TGTGCCAGCAGGGATCCGGGACAACTATACAATGAGCAGTTCTTC.